Each of the 13 T cell receptor beta chains below was sequenced from the same sample in a study of graft-versus-host responses after intestinal transplantation. Antigen specificity for these receptors is unknown. Sequencing was performed with immunoSEQ multiplex PCR; in TCRdb, only in-frame clones are kept and a portion is missing. In the table there are 50,000 to 75,000 clones, roughly 90% of which are singletons. Sequencing was performed on unstimulated CD8+ T cells sorted from spleen or lymph node cells, taken before transplant. These receptors were taken from a human donor who was the organ donor for an intestinal transplant.

The V call is TRBV28, the J call TRBJ2-7, with 12 positions matching TRBD2. From germline, CDR1 is MDHEN and CDR2 SYDVKM. Trimming at V came to 5 bases and at J to 5 bases, leaving 10 bases not matched to a gene. CDR3 length: 16 residues. The CDR3 spells CASSTLTSGRNDEQYF. As DNA, the CDR3 is TGTGCCAGCAGTACCCTGACTAGCGGGAGAAACGACGAGCAGTACTTC.

This rearrangement joins TRBV15 to TRBJ1-5; perhaps TRBD1 as D (6 bases). The ends were cut back, 1 base at V and 5 bases at J, with 12 bases in the middle. The CDR3 covers 15 residues. CDR1 and CDR2 (germline): LNHNV, YYDKDF (reference sequence). The CDR3 region has the DNA TGTGCCACCAGCAGAGGTCTCCAGGGGCATCAGCCCCAGCATTTT. Its translation: CATSRGLQGHQPQHF.

The chain couples TRBV10-3 to TRBJ2-7; 7 bases agree with TRBD1. Germline loops: CDR1 ENHRY, CDR2 SYGVKD. CDR3 length: 19 residues. V lost 5 bases to trimming and J lost 2 bases; unmatched junction nucleotides: 21. The CDR3 protein is CAISNGGGQSFNPPYEQYF. The CDR3 nucleotides are TGTGCCATCAGTAACGGTGGGGGACAGAGCTTTAACCCACCCTACGAGCAGTACTTC.

The chain employs TRBV5-8 and TRBJ1-1; D not resolved. V shed 0 bases and J shed 4 bases, with 16 bases lying between them. Germline V gene data show CDR1 as SGHTS and CDR2 as YDEGEE. This CDR3 contains 16 residues. As DNA, the CDR3 is TGTGCCAGCAGCTTGGTGCTGGTAAGTGCAGTCACTGAAGCTTTCTTT. It encodes CASSLVLVSAVTEAFF.

In this sample, this clone turned up once. This chain links TRBV7-9 with TRBJ2-2; possible D gene TRBD2, 5 bases. Trimming took 4 bases from V and 9 from J, leaving 15 bases between them. Germline loops: CDR1 SEHNR, CDR2 FQNEAQ (reference sequence). The CDR3 extends over 14 amino acids. The CDR3, as DNA: TGTGCCAGCAGCTCCCTCGAGGGCTCAAGGGAGCTGTTTTTT. Amino acid sequence: CASSSLEGSRELFF. The full variable domain, rest sourced from reference TRBV7-9 and TRBJ2-2, is DTGVSQNPRHKITKRGQNVTFRCDPISEHNRLYWYRQTLGQGPEFLTYFQNEAQLEKSRLLSDRFSAERPKGSFSTLEIQRTEQGDSAMYLCASSSLEGSRELFFGEGSRLTVL.

The chain combines TRBV11-2 with TRBJ1-1; D ambiguous. Deletions cut 5 bases from V and 4 bases from J, with 14 bases between. Looked up from germline, CDR1 is SGHAT and CDR2 is FQNNGV. The CDR3 runs to 14 residues. CDR3 sequence (DNA): TGTGCCAGCAGCGCGTCCGGAGGGCGCACTGAAGCTTTCTTT. Translation gives CASSASGGRTEAFF.

The rearrangement joins TRBV9 to TRBJ2-1; 10 nucleotides line up with TRBD2. Germline CDR1 SGDLS, CDR2 YYNGEE. Germline trimming cut 0 bases from V and 0 bases from J; bases unmatched to any gene: 3. The CDR3 contains 17 residues. This CDR3 is CASSVVSSGSSYNEQFF. The CDR3 nucleotides are TGTGCCAGCAGCGTAGTGTCTAGCGGGAGCTCCTACAATGAGCAGTTCTTC.

The rearrangement uses TRBV21-1 and TRBJ2-3; the table names TRBD1, a call not compared with the DNA. TRBV21-1 is a known pseudogene. The CDR3 runs to 14 residues. The CDR3 here is CASSRWQMVDTQYF. CDR3 DNA sequence: TGTGCCAGCAGCAGGTGGCAGATGGTAGATACGCAGTATTTT.

J is TRBJ1-1 and V is TRBV7-3, with D tentatively TRBD1 (6 bases). V was pared by 5 bases and J by 0 bases, with 16 bases between. CDR3 length: 16 residues. Looked up from germline, CDR1 is SGHTA and CDR2 is FQGTGA. CDR3 sequence reads: CASSPGGGQMNTEAFF. The CDR3 DNA is TGTGCCAGCAGCCCCGGGGGGGGGCAGATGAACACTGAAGCTTTCTTT. The variable domain in full, completed from reference TRBV7-3 and TRBJ1-1, reads GAGVSQTPSNKVTEKGKYVELRCDPISGHTALYWYRQSLGQGPEFLIYFQGTGAADDSGLPNDRFFAVRPEGSVSTLKIQRTERGDSAVYLCASSPGGGQMNTEAFFGQGTRLTVV.

The chain uses TRBV6-5 and TRBJ1-5; D unresolved. The CDR3 is 13 amino acids. The germline CDR1 and CDR2 sequences are MNHEY and SVGAGI. V was cut by 4 bases and J by 5 bases, with 9 bases left in between. The CDR3 nucleotides are TGTGCCAGCAGTTTTAGATCCGATCAGCCCCAGCATTTT. Its translation is CASSFRSDQPQHF.

V is TRBV6-6 and J is TRBJ1-1; a possible D gene is TRBD1 (5 bases). Germline V CDR1 and CDR2: MNHNY, SVGAGI (reference sequence). The CDR3 is made up of 13 amino acids. The ends were cut back, 4 bases at V and 5 bases at J, with 11 bases in the middle. The CDR3 DNA sequence: TGTGCCAGCAGTTGGTCGCAGGGAACTGAAGCTTTCTTT. It yields the protein CASSWSQGTEAFF.

The gene calls are TRBV14 and TRBJ2-1, with TRBD2 matching over 7 bases. The J segment lost 2 bases and the V segment lost 0 bases, leaving 4 bases of the junction unmatched. The V gene's germline CDR1 is SGHDN and CDR2 FVKESK. The CDR3 sequence is 16 residues long. This chain's CDR3 is CASSQESSGPYNEQFF. In DNA, the CDR3 is TGTGCCAGCAGCCAAGAGTCTAGCGGACCCTACAATGAGCAGTTCTTC.

As for this clone: Its ends do not fully match the called genes, so a read error is possible. CDR3 bases: TGTGCCAGCAGTGAAGGGCGGAATCAGCCCAAGCATTTT. Translated: CASSEGRNQPKHF. The chain joins TRBV2 to TRBJ1-5; D is uncertain. CDR1 and CDR2 (germline): SNHLY, FYNNEI. The CDR3 consists of 13 residues.